This T cell receptor beta chain was sequenced in a study of T cells in localized non-small cell lung cancer. The CDR3 length is 14 residues. With 0 bases removed from V and 5 bases from J, the gap between germline ends came to 12 bases. Germline CDR1 reads SGHDT; CDR2 reads YYEEEE. This clone came up once. The antigen remains undetermined. Repertoires were generated with immunoSEQ multiplex PCR, while TCRdb's copy carries only in-frame clones and drops some. Of roughly 32,000 clones in the sample, approximately 85% were seen once. Regarding the study as a whole: Researchers found a median around 61 of the top 100 tumor clones in adjacent lung.

The starting material was peripheral blood mononuclear cells, obtained before any cancer treatment. The receptor comes from a woman aged 35-75 years with stage III lung adenocarcinoma. V gene TRBV5-6 combines with J gene TRBJ2-7, with D tentatively TRBD2 (5 bases). In DNA form, the CDR3 reads TGTGCCAGCAGCTTGGAAGGGTTGAGGGACGAGCAGTACTTC. Translated: CASSLEGLRDEQYF.